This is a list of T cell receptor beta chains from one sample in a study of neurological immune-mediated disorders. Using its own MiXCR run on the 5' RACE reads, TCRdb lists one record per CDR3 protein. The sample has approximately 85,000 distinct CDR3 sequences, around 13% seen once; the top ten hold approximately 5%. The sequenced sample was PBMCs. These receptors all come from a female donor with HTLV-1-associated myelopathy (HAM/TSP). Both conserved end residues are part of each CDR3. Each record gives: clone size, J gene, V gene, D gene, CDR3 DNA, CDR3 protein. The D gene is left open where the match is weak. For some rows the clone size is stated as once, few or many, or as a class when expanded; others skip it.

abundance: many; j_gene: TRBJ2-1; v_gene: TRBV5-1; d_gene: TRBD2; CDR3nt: TGCGCCAGCAGCTTGGGGGAGGGTGAGCAGTTCTTC; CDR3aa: CASSLGEGEQFF
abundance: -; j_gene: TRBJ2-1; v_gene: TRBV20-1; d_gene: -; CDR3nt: TGCAGTGCACTATACAGCAACAATGAGCAGTTCTTC; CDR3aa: CSALYSNNEQFF
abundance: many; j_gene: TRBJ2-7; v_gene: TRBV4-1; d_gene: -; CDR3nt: TGCGCCAGCAGCCCCCTCGGGGTCTCGCCCTACGAGCAGTACTTC; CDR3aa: CASSPLGVSPYEQYF
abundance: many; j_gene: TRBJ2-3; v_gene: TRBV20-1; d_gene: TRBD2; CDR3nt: TGCAGTGCTAGGGTGGGGGGGGGAGATACGCAGTATTTT; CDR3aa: CSARVGGGDTQYF
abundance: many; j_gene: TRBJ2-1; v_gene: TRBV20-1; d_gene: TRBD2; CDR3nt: TGCAGTGCTGACCGACTAGCGGGGGGGCCCAAAGAGCAGTTCTTC; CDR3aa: CSADRLAGGPKEQFF
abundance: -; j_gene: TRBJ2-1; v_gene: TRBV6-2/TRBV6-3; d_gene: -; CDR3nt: TGTGCCAGCACCCCCAGGGAGGGGGGTTACAATGAGCAGTTCTTC; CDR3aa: CASTPREGGYNEQFF
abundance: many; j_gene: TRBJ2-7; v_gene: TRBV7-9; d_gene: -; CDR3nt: TGTGCCAGCAGCTCCCCCCGGACAGAATCCTACGAGCAGTACTTC; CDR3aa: CASSSPRTESYEQYF
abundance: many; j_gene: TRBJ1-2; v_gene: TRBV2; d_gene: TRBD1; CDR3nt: TGTGCCAGCACCCGGGACAGCAACTATGGCTACACCTTC; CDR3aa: CASTRDSNYGYTF
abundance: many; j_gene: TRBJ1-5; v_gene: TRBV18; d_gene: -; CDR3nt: TGTGCCAGCTCACCAGGGGGGGGTGGCAATCAGCCCCAGCATTTT; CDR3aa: CASSPGGGGNQPQHF
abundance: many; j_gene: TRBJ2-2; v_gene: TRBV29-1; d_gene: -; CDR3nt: TGCAGCGTGCGCCCGTTCGAGGCGGGGAACACCGGGGAGCTGTTTTTT; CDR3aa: CSVRPFEAGNTGELFF
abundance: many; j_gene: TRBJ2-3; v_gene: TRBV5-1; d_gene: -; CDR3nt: TGCGCCAGCAGCCACGAGGGACACACTAGCACAGATACGCAGTATTTT; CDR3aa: CASSHEGHTSTDTQYF
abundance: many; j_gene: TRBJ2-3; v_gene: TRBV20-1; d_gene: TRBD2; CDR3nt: TGCAGTGCTAGAGGCCCGGGACTAGGAGCGCAGTATTTT; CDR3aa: CSARGPGLGAQYF
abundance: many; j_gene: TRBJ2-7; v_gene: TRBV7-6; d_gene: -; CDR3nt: TGTGCCAGCAGCCTGCCCATGGGCGGCGAGCAGTACTTC; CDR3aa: CASSLPMGGEQYF
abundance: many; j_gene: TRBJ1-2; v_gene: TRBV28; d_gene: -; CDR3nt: TGTGCCAGCAGCCTGACTACAATGACAGAGACCAATAACTATGGCTACACCTTC; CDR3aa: CASSLTTMTETNNYGYTF
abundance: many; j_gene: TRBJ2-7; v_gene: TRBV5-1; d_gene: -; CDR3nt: TGCGCCAGCAGCTTAACTTTCGCTTACGAGCAGTACTTC; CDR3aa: CASSLTFAYEQYF
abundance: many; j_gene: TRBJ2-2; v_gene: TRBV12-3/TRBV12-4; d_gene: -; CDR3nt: TGTGCCAGCAGTTTATCAGGGGCCACCGGGGAGCTGTTTTTT; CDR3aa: CASSLSGATGELFF
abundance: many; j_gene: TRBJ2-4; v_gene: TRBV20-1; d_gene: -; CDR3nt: TGCAGTGCCAAGCACAGGGTCGGAGCCAAAAACATTCAGTACTTC; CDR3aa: CSAKHRVGAKNIQYF
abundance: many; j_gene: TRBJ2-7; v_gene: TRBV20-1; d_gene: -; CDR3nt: TGCAGTGCTAGAGACGACGTAACTTACGAGCAGTACTTC; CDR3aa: CSARDDVTYEQYF
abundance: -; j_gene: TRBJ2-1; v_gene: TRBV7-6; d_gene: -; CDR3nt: TGTGCCAACAGCCTAGGGGGGAATGAGCAGTTCTTC; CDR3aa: CANSLGGNEQFF
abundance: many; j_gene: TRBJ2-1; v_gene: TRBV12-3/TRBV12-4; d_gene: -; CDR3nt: TGTGCCACCAACCAACGTGAGGGGCTGGATGAGCAGTTCTTC; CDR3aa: CATNQREGLDEQFF
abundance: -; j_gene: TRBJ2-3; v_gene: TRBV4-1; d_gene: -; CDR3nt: TGCGCCAGCAGCCAAGTAGCTAGCGATACGCAGTATTTT; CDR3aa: CASSQVASDTQYF
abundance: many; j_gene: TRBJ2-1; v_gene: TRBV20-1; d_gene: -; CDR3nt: TGCAGTGCTAGAGTTCATGGACCGGTCAATGAGCAGTTCTTC; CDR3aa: CSARVHGPVNEQFF
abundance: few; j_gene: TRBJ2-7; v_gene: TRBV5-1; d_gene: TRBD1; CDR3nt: TGCGCCAGCAGCTTGACAGGGGTTGGGCAGTACTTC; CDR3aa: CASSLTGVGQYF
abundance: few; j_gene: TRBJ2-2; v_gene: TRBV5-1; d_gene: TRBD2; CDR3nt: TGCGCCAGCAGCTTAAGCGGGGCGTCGAACACCGGGGAGCTGTTTTTT; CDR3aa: CASSLSGASNTGELFF
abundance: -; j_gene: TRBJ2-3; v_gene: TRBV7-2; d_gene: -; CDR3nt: TGTGCCAGCAGAGCTAGCACAGATACGCAGTATTTT; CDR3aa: CASRASTDTQYF
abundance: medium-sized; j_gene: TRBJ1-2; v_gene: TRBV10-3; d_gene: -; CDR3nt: TGTGCCATCAGCGTTGACAGAAACTATGGCTACACCTTC; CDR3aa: CAISVDRNYGYTF
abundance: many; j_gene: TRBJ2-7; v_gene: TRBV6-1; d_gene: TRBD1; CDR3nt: TGTGCCAGCAGTATTCGGGACAGCACCCACGAGCAGTACTTC; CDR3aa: CASSIRDSTHEQYF
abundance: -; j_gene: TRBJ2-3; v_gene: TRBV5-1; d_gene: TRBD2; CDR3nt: TGCGCCAGCAGCTTGGGCGGGGGATACACAGATACGCAGTATTTT; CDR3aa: CASSLGGGYTDTQYF
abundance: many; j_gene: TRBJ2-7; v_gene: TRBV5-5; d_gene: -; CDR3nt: TGTGCCAGCAGCTTGGGATGGGGTACCACCTACGAGCAGTACTTC; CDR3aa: CASSLGWGTTYEQYF
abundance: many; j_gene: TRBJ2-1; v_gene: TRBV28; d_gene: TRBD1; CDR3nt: TGTGCCAGCAGTCTAACAACACAGGGGTTCAATGAGCAGTTCTTC; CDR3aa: CASSLTTQGFNEQFF
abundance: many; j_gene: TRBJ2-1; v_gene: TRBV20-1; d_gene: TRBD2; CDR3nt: TGCAGTGCTAGTGCGCCTAGCGGGGTGGGTGAGCAGTTCTTC; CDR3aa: CSASAPSGVGEQFF
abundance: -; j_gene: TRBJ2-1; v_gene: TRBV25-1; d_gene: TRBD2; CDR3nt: TGTGCCAGCAGTGATGGGGGGGGATCCTACAATGAGCAGTTCTTC; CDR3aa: CASSDGGGSYNEQFF
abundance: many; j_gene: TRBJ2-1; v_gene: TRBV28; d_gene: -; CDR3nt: TGTGCCAGCAGTTCTTTCAGGGCGAATGAGCAGTTCTTC; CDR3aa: CASSSFRANEQFF
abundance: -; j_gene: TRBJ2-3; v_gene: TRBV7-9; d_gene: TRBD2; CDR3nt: TGTGCCAGCAGCCGATGGCTAGCGGGGGCCACAGATACGCAGTATTTT; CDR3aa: CASSRWLAGATDTQYF
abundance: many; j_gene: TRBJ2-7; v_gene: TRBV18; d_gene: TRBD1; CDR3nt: TGTGCCAGCTCAGCGACAGGGGAGGACTACGAGCAGTACTTC; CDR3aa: CASSATGEDYEQYF
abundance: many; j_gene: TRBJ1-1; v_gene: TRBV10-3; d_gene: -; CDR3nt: TGTGCCACCTCGTCCGTGTTGAACACTGAAGCTTTCTTT; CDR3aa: CATSSVLNTEAFF
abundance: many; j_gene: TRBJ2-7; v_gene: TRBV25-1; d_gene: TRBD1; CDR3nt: TGTGCCAGCAGTGGACAGGGGCGGTCCTACGAGCAGTACTTC; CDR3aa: CASSGQGRSYEQYF
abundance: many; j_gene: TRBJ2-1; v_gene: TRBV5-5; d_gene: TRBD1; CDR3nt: TGTGCCAGCAGCTTGCCGGGACAGGGGTACAATGAGCAGTTCTTC; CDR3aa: CASSLPGQGYNEQFF
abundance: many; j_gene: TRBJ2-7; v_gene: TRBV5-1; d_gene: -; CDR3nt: TGCGCCAGCAGCTTCGAAACAGGGGAGCAGTACTTC; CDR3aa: CASSFETGEQYF
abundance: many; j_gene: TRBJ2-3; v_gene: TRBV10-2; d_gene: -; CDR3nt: TGCGCCAGCAGTGAAGGGACCGCACGCACAGATACGCAGTATTTT; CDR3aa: CASSEGTARTDTQYF
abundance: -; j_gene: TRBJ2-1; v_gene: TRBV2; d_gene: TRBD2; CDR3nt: TGTGCCAGCAGCCCCCGGAGTCGCGGGGGTTACAATGAGCAGTTCTTC; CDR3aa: CASSPRSRGGYNEQFF
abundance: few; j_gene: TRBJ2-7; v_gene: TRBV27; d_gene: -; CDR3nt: TGTGCCAGCAGCATCCGGGGCACCGAGCAGTACTTC; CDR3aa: CASSIRGTEQYF
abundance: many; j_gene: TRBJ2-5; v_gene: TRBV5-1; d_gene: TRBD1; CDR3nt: TGCGCCAGCAGCCTACAGGGGACCCAGGAGACCCAGTACTTC; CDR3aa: CASSLQGTQETQYF
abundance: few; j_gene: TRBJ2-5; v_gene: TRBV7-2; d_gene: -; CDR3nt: TGTGCCAGCAGCTTGACACTTTTCCAAGAGACCCAGTACTTC; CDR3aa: CASSLTLFQETQYF
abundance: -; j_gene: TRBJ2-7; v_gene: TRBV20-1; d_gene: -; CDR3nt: TGCAGTGCTAGAGATCTGGTCGTGTGGGGGGGCTCCGAGCAGTACTTC; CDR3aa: CSARDLVVWGGSEQYF
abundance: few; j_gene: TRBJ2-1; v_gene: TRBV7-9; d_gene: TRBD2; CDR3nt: TGTGCCAGCAGCTTCCCAGCGGGGGACTTCCCATTC; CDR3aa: CASSFPAGDFPF